This T cell receptor beta chain originates from a study of cytomegalovirus exposure and HLA in healthy donors. This clone has just a few counts. Its antigen is not known. Study results and limitations: While the bulk of TCR sequences proved rare, some public TCRs turned up in many donors. Analyzed later, association rates of TCRs varied across HLA loci, with DRB1 most and HLA-C fewest. It emerged from a later analysis that several of the most significant clusters appeared to be linked to common viral pathogens.

Each donor's status was that of a healthy bone marrow donor. V lost 5 bases to trimming and J lost 6 bases, with 17 bases between them. This CDR3 contains 16 residues. Germline values: CDR1 SGHVS, CDR2 FQNEAQ. It was with 60 Vbeta and 13 Jbeta primers that the PCR ran. TCRdb keeps only in-frame clones here, not all; method: immunoSEQ multiplex PCR. In the table there are tens of thousands of clones, around 82% of which are singletons. The chain employs TRBV7-8 and TRBJ1-6; possible D gene TRBD1, 5 bases. The sequence derives from a female donor in good health and CMV-seronegative. The material sequenced was PBMCs. CDR3 sequence reads: CASSPPKVTVNSPLHF. The CDR3 nucleotides read TGTGCCAGCAGCCCCCCGAAGGTGACAGTTAATTCACCCCTCCACTTT.